This T cell receptor beta chain was observed in a study of shared clonotypes between healthy human individuals. Turning to the study itself: Donors, aged 18 to 49, were a couple of women and a few men.

The CDR3 totals 13 residues. Germline loops: CDR1 MNHNS, CDR2 SASEGT. V was trimmed by 1 base and J by 8 bases, leaving 11 bases between them. This clone has a handful of counts. Researchers drew on about 90 million PBMCs for genomic DNA from unsorted samples. Sequencing was at deep level. As processed by the authors: ImmunoSEQ gave junction-only sequences without quality scores, so filtering differed. Sequenced by immunoSEQ multiplex PCR; TCRdb stores in-frame clones only, minus some. For V, J and clone size, that table is used; D and trimming come from the DNA. The data contain hundreds of thousands of clones, 70% to 80% of them singletons.

The chain couples TRBV6-1 to TRBJ1-2; the D is unclear. Sequences were obtained from PBMCs. The receptor comes from a woman in her thirties or forties in good health. Some clones in this sample may be carry-over from other donors' samples. The CDR3 coding sequence is TGTGCCAGCAGTGAAGGAGACCCGGGGGGCTACACCTTC. It yields the protein CASSEGDPGGYTF.